This entry is about one T cell receptor (beta chain). Its antigen is not identified. This record comes from a study of cytomegalovirus exposure and HLA in healthy donors. Study details: Under 85% of 350 to 400 genotyped donors fell in the Caucasian-associated ancestry cluster. Study-level points and caveats: Immune exposure information available was restricted to CMV serostatus. An apparent linkage of common viral pathogens to several of the most significant clusters emerged in a later analysis. A later analysis linked a missense DCLRE1C variant to TCR beta V- and J-gene trimming.

V was clipped by 8 bases and J by 7 bases; unmatched bases: 8. This CDR3 region has 14 residues. PCR involved 60 Vbeta and 13 Jbeta primers. Produced via immunoSEQ multiplex PCR; TCRdb's table is partial and in-frame only. The repertoire holds hundreds of thousands of clones, with around 90% as singletons. This sequence was found in a woman under 30 in good health and CMV-seronegative. V gene TRBV23-1 combines with J gene TRBJ1-1, with TRBD1 identical over 12 bases. TRBV23-1 is an ORF; its function is uncertain. The specimen was PBMCs. CDR3 region: CASRPGQGAGEAFF. The CDR3 DNA follows: TGCGCCAGCCGACCGGGACAGGGGGCCGGTGAAGCTTTCTTT.